The 4 T cell receptor beta chains below were found in one sample sequenced in a study of immune evolution from preneoplasia to lung adenocarcinoma (dated by TCRdb to the early 2020s). Library preparation used the immunoSEQ multiplex PCR assay. As stored in TCRdb, this immuneACCESS dataset retains in-frame rearrangements with V and J assigned. A fraction of the clones does not appear; measured against another copy, unresolved V genes explain less than half of the discrepancy, and the remainder lacks a known reason. This sample comprises 8,000 or so clones, around 79% of them detected only once. In total, the top ten clones hold around 8.8% of the sample. Sequences were obtained from FFPE minimally invasive lung adenocarcinoma tissue. What this sample's cell subset or site label stands for: micro-invasive lung adenocarcinoma (MIA). These receptors were obtained from a person aged 65-85 years with lung adenocarcinoma.

J is TRBJ1-2 and V is TRBV10-3; the D gene is possibly TRBD1 (6 bases). The CDR3 extends over 14 amino acids. V lost 11 bases to trimming and J lost 5 bases, with 21 bases between them. In germline, CDR1 is ENHRY, CDR2 SYGVKD. The CDR3 coding sequence is TGTGCCGTCCGCCTAGGGGACAACTTATATGGCTACACCTTC. Its translation is CAVRLGDNLYGYTF.

The J gene is TRBJ1-4, the V gene TRBV14, with a weak D call TRBD1 (5 bases). V was clipped by 5 bases and J by 5 bases, with 6 bases between them. The CDR3 sequence is 12 residues long. The germline V gene encodes CDR1 SGHDN and CDR2 FVKESK. The CDR3 DNA follows: TGTGCCAGCAGCGGGGCAAATGAAAAACTGTTTTTT. As protein: CASSGANEKLFF. Drawing the rest from reference TRBV14 and TRBJ1-4, the complete variable domain is EAGVTQFPSHSVIEKGQTVTLRCDPISGHDNLYWYRRVMGKEIKFLLHFVKESKQDESGMPNNRFLAERTGGTYSTLKVQPAELEDSGVYFCASSGANEKLFFGSGTQLSVL.

The CDR3 DNA is TGCGCCAGCAGCTCCCAGGGAAAAGCCTACGAGCAGTACTTC. It encodes CASSSQGKAYEQYF. The chain has TRBV5-1 and TRBJ2-7, with TRBD1 as a possible D gene (5 bases). V dropped 3 bases and J dropped 2 bases, with 12 bases sitting between them. Germline CDR1 and CDR2: SGHRS and YFSETQ. This CDR3 is built from 14 residues.

V and J are TRBV4-3 and TRBJ1-1, with D unclear. V lost 4 bases to trimming and J lost 0 bases, with 6 bases between them. Looked up from germline, CDR1 is LGHNA and CDR2 is YSLEER. The CDR3 totals 13 residues. Written as DNA, the CDR3 is TGCGCCAGCAGCCGCGCCGTGAACACTGAAGCTTTCTTT. This translates into CASSRAVNTEAFF.